The 25 T cell receptor beta chains presented below share a single source sample, sequenced in a study of cytomegalovirus exposure and HLA in healthy donors. 13 Jbeta primers and 60 Vbeta primers were used for the PCR. Repertoires were generated with immunoSEQ multiplex PCR, while TCRdb's copy carries only in-frame clones and drops some. The sample lists about 160,000 clones, approximately 80% occurring once. Specimen: PBMCs. The receptors were gathered from a male donor in good health and CMV-seropositive.

The chain joins TRBV28 to TRBJ1-2; D not resolved. Germline CDR1 and CDR2: MDHEN and SYDVKM. This CDR3 has 13 residues. V lost 3 bases to trimming and J lost 7 bases, with 12 bases between them. The chain's CDR3 is CASSLAGGSGYTF. CDR3 nucleotides: TGTGCCAGCAGTTTGGCGGGAGGGAGTGGCTACACCTTC.

V usage is TRBV6-1 and J usage is TRBJ1-6; D gene ambiguous. The CDR3 runs to 14 residues. The V and J ends lost 4 bases and 7 bases respectively, with 11 bases between them. Germline-derived CDR1 and CDR2 are MNHNS and SASEGT. CDR3 sequence (DNA): TGTGCCAGCAGTGCGGGTTGGAACAATTCACCCCTCCACTTT. This gives the protein CASSAGWNNSPLHF.

The chain uses TRBV28 and TRBJ2-1, with D perhaps TRBD2 (5 bases). Germline V gene lookup returns CDR1 MDHEN and CDR2 SYDVKM. The CDR3 runs 11 residues. The CDR3 loop reads CGSGSYNEQFF. The CDR3 DNA sequence: TGTGGGAGCGGCTCCTACAATGAGCAGTTCTTC. Based on the CDR3 plus reference TRBV28 and TRBJ2-1, the full variable domain is DVKVTQSSRYLVKRTGEKVFLECVQDMDHENMFWYRQDPGLGLRLIYFSYDVKMKEKGDIPEGYSVSREKKERFSLILESASTNQTSMYLCGSGSYNEQFFGPGTRLTVL.

The J gene is TRBJ1-3, the V gene TRBV28; the D is unclear. The germline gives CDR1 MDHEN, CDR2 SYDVKM. Trimming pared 3 bases from V and 4 bases from J, leaving 19 bases between. This CDR3 has 17 amino acids. This chain's CDR3 is CASSFSSGVRGGNTIYF. For the CDR3, the DNA is TGTGCCAGCAGTTTTTCTTCCGGGGTCCGGGGAGGAAACACCATATATTTT.

The chain joins TRBV9 to TRBJ2-1; 8 bases fit TRBD2. The germline CDR1 and CDR2 sequences are SGDLS and YYNGEE. The CDR3 runs to 16 residues. V was pared by 0 bases and J by 6 bases, with 8 bases of the junction left unmatched. The CDR3 DNA is TGTGCCAGCAGCGTAGCTACCAGCGGGAGACCCAATGAGCAGTTCTTC. It codes for CASSVATSGRPNEQFF.

The genes are TRBV9 and TRBJ1-1; no firm D call. Germline CDR1 SGDLS, CDR2 YYNGEE. With 0 bases removed from V and 2 bases from J, the gap between germline ends came to 5 bases. The CDR3 is 13 amino acids. CDR3 residues: CASSVGANTEAFF. The CDR3 DNA is TGTGCCAGCAGCGTAGGAGCAAACACTGAAGCTTTCTTT.

V gene TRBV27 combines with J gene TRBJ2-1, with 7 bases lining up with TRBD2. The CDR3 consists of 15 residues. Germline values: CDR1 MNHEY, CDR2 SMNVEV (reference sequence). Losses at the gene ends were 3 bases for V and 5 bases for J; bases not matched to a gene: 7. The CDR3 DNA is TGTGCCAGCAGTTTCGGTAGCGGGTTTCACAATGAGCAGTTCTTC. As protein: CASSFGSGFHNEQFF.

This chain connects TRBV18 to TRBJ2-3; TRBD1 matches at 8 bases. The CDR3 spans 17 residues. The J segment lost 4 bases and the V segment lost 2 bases, leaving 11 bases of the junction unmatched. The germline gives CDR1 KGHSH, CDR2 LQKENI. The CDR3 DNA reads as TGTGCCAGCTCACCAGACCGGACAGGGCTTACGGCAGATACGCAGTATTTT. Encoded protein: CASSPDRTGLTADTQYF.

This rearrangement joins TRBV23-1 to TRBJ2-1; 8 bases line up with TRBD2. TRBV23-1 is an open reading frame, and its role is uncertain. Trimming took 4 bases from V and 0 from J; bases not matched to a gene: 11. CDR3 size: 18 residues. CDR3 sequence: CASSPRTSCLDSYNEQFF. The CDR3 DNA reads as TGCGCCAGCAGTCCCCGGACTAGCTGTCTCGACTCCTACAATGAGCAGTTCTTC.

This chain joins TRBV29-1 and TRBJ1-2; 9 bases match TRBD1. Germline V lookup: CDR1 SQVTM, CDR2 ANQGSEA. Trimming removed 6 bases from V and 4 bases from J; junction bases left unmatched: 6. The CDR3 runs to 13 residues. The CDR3 here is CSVWTGVSYGYTF. CDR3 bases: TGCAGCGTCTGGACAGGGGTGAGCTATGGCTACACCTTC.

This clone was counted between two and nine times. This sequence joins TRBV14 and TRBJ1-4; perhaps TRBD1 as D (5 bases). CDR1 and CDR2 from the germline V gene are SGHDN and FVKESK. The CDR3 totals 15 residues. Trimming shortened V by 1 base and J by 1 base, and 7 bases separated the two germline ends. The CDR3 DNA reads TGTGCCAGCAGCCAAGTCCAGGGAACTAATGAAAAACTGTTTTTT. Translating gives CASSQVQGTNEKLFF.

The chain recombines TRBV28 with TRBJ2-5, with 10 bases fitting TRBD1. Germline assignment: CDR1 MDHEN and CDR2 SYDVKM. The CDR3 length is 15 residues. V lost 6 bases to trimming and J lost 5 bases; unmatched junction nucleotides: 9. CDR3 amino acids: CASSMLTGGLETQYF. The DNA for the CDR3 is TGTGCCAGCAGCATGCTGACAGGGGGCTTGGAGACCCAGTACTTC.

The chain employs TRBV29-1 and TRBJ2-1; 12 bases match TRBD2. The V segment lost 6 bases and the J segment 8 bases; nucleotides outside the gene matches: 8. CDR3 size: 14 residues. From germline, CDR1 is SQVTM and CDR2 ANQGSEA. CDR3 amino acids: CSVRGLAGGDEQFF. CDR3 DNA sequence: TGCAGCGTCAGGGGACTAGCGGGTGGGGATGAGCAGTTCTTC.

J is TRBJ2-1 and V is TRBV30; TRBD2 matches 10 bases. The junction had 4 bases not matched to a gene; V was cut back by 0 bases and J by 5 bases. This CDR3 region has 15 residues. Germline V gene lookup returns CDR1 GTSNPN and CDR2 SVGIG (reference sequence). The CDR3 region is CAWSVASGSNNEQFF. Here the CDR3 DNA reads TGTGCCTGGAGTGTTGCTAGCGGGAGCAACAATGAGCAGTTCTTC.

The gene calls are TRBV2 and TRBJ2-7, with D possibly being TRBD2 (6 bases). Germline V gene data show CDR1 as SNHLY and CDR2 as FYNNEI. The CDR3 totals 15 residues. V was pared by 0 bases and J by 0 bases, with 9 bases between. CDR3 protein: CASSEASGPSYEQYF. The DNA for the CDR3 is TGTGCCAGCAGTGAAGCTAGCGGTCCCTCCTACGAGCAGTACTTC.

The chain links TRBV28 to TRBJ2-1; D is undetermined. Germline V gene sequence: CDR1 MDHEN, CDR2 SYDVKM. V was clipped by 3 bases and J by 9 bases, with 3 bases between them. The CDR3 runs to 10 residues. Written as DNA, the CDR3 is TGTGCCAGCAGTTTCCTTGAGCAGTTCTTC. This sequence encodes CASSFLEQFF.

CDR3: CASSQEYRTSGDVIYEQYF. The DNA for the CDR3 is TGCGCCAGCAGCCAAGAGTATCGGACTAGCGGGGACGTTATCTACGAGCAGTACTTC. The chain recombines TRBV4-3 with TRBJ2-7; 12 positions match TRBD2. V shed 0 bases, J shed 3 bases, and the junction held 12 bases outside the gene matches. Germline-derived CDR1 and CDR2 are LGHNA and YSLEER. The CDR3 has 19 residues.

A single count supports this clone. The J gene is TRBJ1-4, the V gene TRBV7-9, with TRBD1 as a possible D gene (5 bases). From germline, CDR1 is SEHNR and CDR2 FQNEAQ (reference sequence). The length of the CDR3 is 15 residues. The V and J ends lost 5 bases and 2 bases respectively, with 12 bases between them. CDR3 region: CASSPQGGTNEKLFF. The CDR3 region has the DNA TGTGCCAGCAGCCCGCAGGGAGGGACTAATGAAAAACTGTTTTTT.

This chain uses TRBV18 with TRBJ1-1, with 10 bases identical to TRBD1. Per germline, CDR1 KGHSH and CDR2 LQKENI. The trim removed 3 bases at V and 6 bases at J, leaving 4 bases unmatched. This CDR3 is 14 amino acids long. The CDR3 is CASSPDRGIAEAFF. In DNA, the CDR3 is TGTGCCAGCTCACCGGACAGGGGGATAGCTGAAGCTTTCTTT.

J is TRBJ2-1 and V is TRBV18; D remains unclear. Trimming shortened V by 2 bases and J by 4 bases, and 6 bases separated the two germline ends. The CDR3 covers 13 residues. CDR1 and CDR2 from the germline V gene are KGHSH and LQKENI. This chain's CDR3 is CASSPTLYNEQFF. Here the CDR3 DNA reads TGTGCCAGCTCACCAACCCTATACAATGAGCAGTTCTTC.

The chain combines TRBV15 with TRBJ1-2, with TRBD1 identical over 8 bases. V gave up 1 base and J gave up 6 bases; unmatched junction bases: 7. CDR3 length equals 15 residues. Germline lookup yields CDR1 LNHNV and CDR2 YYDKDF (reference sequence). The DNA of the CDR3 is TGTGCCACCAGCAGAGGGACAGGGATAGGACATGGCTACACCTTC. This encodes CATSRGTGIGHGYTF.

V is TRBV15 and J is TRBJ2-1; 13 nucleotides align to TRBD2. After removal of 1 base from V and 4 bases from J, the junction contained 1 base not matched to a gene. Per the germline V gene, CDR1 is LNHNV and CDR2 is YYDKDF (reference sequence). CDR3 length equals 16 residues. As DNA, the CDR3 is TGTGCCACCAGCAGAGTGACTAGCGGGGGGTACAATGAGCAGTTCTTC. It specifies CATSRVTSGGYNEQFF.

The chain carries TRBV19 and TRBJ1-2, with 9 bases identical to TRBD1. Germline values: CDR1 LNHDA, CDR2 SQIVND (reference sequence). There are 16 residues in the CDR3. Trimming cost V 2 bases and J 1 base; bases outside gene matches: 5. DNA for the CDR3: TGTGCCAGTAGTATAAGAAGGGGACAGGGTAACTATGGCTACACCTTC. Translation gives CASSIRRGQGNYGYTF.

The chain uses TRBV13 and TRBJ2-7, with 10 bases aligning to TRBD2. Looked up from germline, CDR1 is PRHDT and CDR2 is FYEKMQ (reference sequence). V lost 6 bases and J lost 2; bases outside the gene matches: 7. The CDR3 spans 15 residues. CDR3 residues: CASSYGTSDAYEQYF. The CDR3 DNA is TGTGCCAGCAGTTACGGGACTAGCGACGCCTACGAGCAGTACTTC.

This clone has only a few counts. The chain carries TRBV4-3 and TRBJ2-1; no clear D. Germline assignment: CDR1 LGHNA and CDR2 YSLEER. V was shortened by 1 base and J by 8 bases, with 9 bases between the two germline ends. CDR3 size: 13 residues. CDR3 amino acids: CASSQVVIDEQFF. In DNA, the CDR3 is TGCGCCAGCAGCCAAGTAGTGATTGATGAGCAGTTCTTC.